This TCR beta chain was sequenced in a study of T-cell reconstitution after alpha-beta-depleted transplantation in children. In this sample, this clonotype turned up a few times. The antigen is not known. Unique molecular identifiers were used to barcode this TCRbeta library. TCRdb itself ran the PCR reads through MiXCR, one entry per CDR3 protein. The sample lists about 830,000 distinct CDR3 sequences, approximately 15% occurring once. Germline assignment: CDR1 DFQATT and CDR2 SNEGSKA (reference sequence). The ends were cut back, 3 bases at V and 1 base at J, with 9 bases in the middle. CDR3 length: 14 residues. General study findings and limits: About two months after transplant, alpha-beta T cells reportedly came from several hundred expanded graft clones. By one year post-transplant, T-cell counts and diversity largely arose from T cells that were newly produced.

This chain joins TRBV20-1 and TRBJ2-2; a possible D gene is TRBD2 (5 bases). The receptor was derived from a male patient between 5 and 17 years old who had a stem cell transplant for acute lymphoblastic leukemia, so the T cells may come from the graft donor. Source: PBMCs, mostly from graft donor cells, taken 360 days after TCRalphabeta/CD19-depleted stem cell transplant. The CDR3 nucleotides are TGCAGTGCTAGGAGAGGGTTGAACACCGGGGAGCTGTTTTTT. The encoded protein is CSARRGLNTGELFF.